This T cell receptor (beta chain) was identified in a study of T cell clonality in common variable immunodeficiency. Study observations and caveats: Compared with healthy controls, CVID subjects showed increased TCRbeta clonality, mostly in about a third. Compared with controls, CVID subjects had fewer shared TCRbeta clones. Authors noted CVID clonality's cause needs subpopulation repertoire sequencing.

Equal genomic DNA amounts from CVID and control samples were sequenced. Clones were read by immunoSEQ multiplex PCR, and TCRdb kept only the in-frame ones, dropping some. Listed for the sample are tens of thousands of clones, none seen a single time. In its sample, this clone was seen many times. No antigen is known for it. The missing CDR3 end, 3 residues past where the read stops, is filled in from the germline J gene. V was pared by 7 bases and J by 1 base, with 17 bases between. Germline assignment: CDR1 LNHDA and CDR2 SQIVND (reference sequence). There are 16 residues in the CDR3. Sequencing was carried out using peripheral blood mononuclear cells. This receptor was obtained from a person aged 18-69 years in good health. The V and J genes are TRBV19 and TRBJ1-5; weak D call: TRBD1 (5 bases). The CDR3 sequence is CASTLRRGNSNQPQHF. The sequenced CDR3 bases are TGTGCCAGTACCCTACGCCGGGGGAACAGCAATCAGCCC. The variable domain in full, with the rest retrieved from reference TRBV19 and TRBJ1-5, is DGGITQSPKYLFRKEGQNVTLSCEQNLNHDAMYWYRQDPGQGLRLIYYSQIVNDFQKGDIAEGYSVSREKKESFPLTVTSAQKNPTAFYLCASTLRRGNSNQPQHFGDGTRLSIL.